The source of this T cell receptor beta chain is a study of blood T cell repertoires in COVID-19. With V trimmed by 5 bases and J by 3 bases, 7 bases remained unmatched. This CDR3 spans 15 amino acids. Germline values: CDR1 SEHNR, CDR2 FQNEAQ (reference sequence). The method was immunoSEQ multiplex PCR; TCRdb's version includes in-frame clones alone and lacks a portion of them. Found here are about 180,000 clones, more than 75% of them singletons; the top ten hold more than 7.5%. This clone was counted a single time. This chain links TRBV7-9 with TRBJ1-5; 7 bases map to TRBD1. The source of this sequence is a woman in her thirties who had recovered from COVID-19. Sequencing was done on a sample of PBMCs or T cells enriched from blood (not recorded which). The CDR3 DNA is TGTGCCAGCAGCGAAGGGGACAGTCCCAATCAGCCCCAGCATTTT. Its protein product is CASSEGDSPNQPQHF.